The clone carrying this TCR beta chain was seen once. One end of the junction is discordant with germline, which a read error may explain. The CDR3 contains 13 residues. In germline, CDR1 is SGHTS, CDR2 YDEGEE. The sample belongs to a study of identifying expanded T cells in peripheral blood. Clones were read by immunoSEQ multiplex PCR, and TCRdb kept only the in-frame ones, dropping some. The table includes 120,000 or so clones, 84% detected once. This TCR came from a person aged 18 to 70 in good health. The specimen was blood. This rearrangement joins TRBV5-8 to TRBJ2-1; D perhaps matches TRBD1 (5 bases). The CDR3 region is CASRLDTYNEQFF. The CDR3 bases are TGTGCCAGCAGATTGGACACTTACAATGAGCAGTTCTTC.